The 11 T cell receptor beta chains below come from one sample, sequenced in a study of blood T cells in healthy people across ages. Next came a second PCR, run for about 7 to 11 cycles, which used a sample-barcoded 5' primer along with a J-beta primer mix. A single record per CDR3 protein comes from TCRdb applying MiXCR to the 5' RACE reads. Of 2 million or so distinct CDR3 sequences listed, 40% to 55% are singletons. Sample: blood. The receptors derive from a woman aged 35 to 49 in good health.

In its sample, this clonotype was seen many times. The chain couples TRBV29-1 to TRBJ2-3, with D maybe TRBD2 (7 bases). The CDR3 sequence is 13 residues long. V was trimmed by 8 bases and J by 1 base, leaving 13 bases between them. The V gene's germline CDR1 is SQVTM and CDR2 ANQGSEA. The CDR3 region is CSQTGGRTDTQYF. The CDR3 bases are TGCAGCCAGACCGGGGGGCGCACAGATACGCAGTATTTT.

V gene TRBV10-3 combines with J gene TRBJ2-6; D is unclear. V lost 5 bases, J lost 0 bases, and 5 bases lay in between. Germline values: CDR1 ENHRY, CDR2 SYGVKD. The CDR3 is made up of 14 amino acids. The CDR3 region is CAISSDSGANVLTF. The CDR3 DNA sequence: TGTGCCATCAGTTCTGACTCTGGGGCCAACGTCCTGACTTTC.

This clonotype occurred a few times. The chain is built from TRBV20-1 and TRBJ1-2, with unresolved D. Trimming left V 6 bases short and J 5 bases short, with 16 bases between. CDR3 length: 13 residues. The germline V gene encodes CDR1 DFQATT and CDR2 SNEGSKA (reference sequence). This CDR3 is CSATASYPYGYTF. The DNA for the CDR3 is TGCAGTGCGACGGCCAGCTATCCATATGGCTACACCTTC.

This chain joins TRBV10-3 and TRBJ1-6; TRBD1 matches 9 bases. V gave up 2 bases and J gave up 5 bases; unmatched junction bases: 4. This CDR3 is 16 amino acids long. The germline CDR1 and CDR2 sequences are ENHRY and SYGVKD. The CDR3 DNA sequence: TGTGCCATCAGTGAGGGACAGGGGATGAATAATTCACCCCTCCACTTT. Protein sequence: CAISEGQGMNNSPLHF.

The chain combines TRBV9 with TRBJ1-1; no clear D gene. The CDR3 spans 14 residues. The V and J ends lost 0 bases and 2 bases respectively, with 8 bases between them. Germline V gene data show CDR1 as SGDLS and CDR2 as YYNGEE. The CDR3: CASSVGGINTEAFF. CDR3 DNA sequence: TGTGCCAGCAGCGTAGGGGGTATTAACACTGAAGCTTTCTTT. The entire variable domain, with the rest obtained from reference TRBV9 and TRBJ1-1, is as follows: DSGVTQTPKHLITATGQRVTLRCSPRSGDLSVYWYQQSLDQGLQFLIQYYNGEERAKGNILERFSAQQFPDLHSELNLSSLELGDSALYFCASSVGGINTEAFFGQGTRLTVV.

This chain links TRBV20-1 with TRBJ2-3; TRBD1 matches at 9 bases. Germline CDR1 and CDR2: DFQATT and SNEGSKA (reference sequence). V trimming: 6 bases; J trimming: 4 bases; junction bases outside the gene matches: 11. The CDR3 has 15 residues. Here the CDR3 reads CSADGRDRAPDTQYF. CDR3 bases: TGCAGTGCGGACGGACGGGACAGGGCTCCAGATACGCAGTATTTT.

This clonotype has a handful of counts. CDR3 residues: CASSLVSGRENIQYF. CDR3 nucleotides: TGCGCCAGCAGCTTGGTATCGGGAAGGGAAAACATTCAGTACTTC. The chain has TRBV5-1 and TRBJ2-4, with a weak D call TRBD2 (5 bases). Germline CDR1 is SGHRS and CDR2 is YFSETQ. This CDR3 contains 15 residues. The germline V and J ends were trimmed by 0 bases and 5 bases, with 12 bases remaining between them.

This clonotype is a singleton in its sample. V is TRBV4-3 and J is TRBJ1-4; tentative D call: TRBD1 (5 bases). Deletions cut 0 bases from V and 7 bases from J, with 6 bases between. Germline V gives CDR1 LGHNA, CDR2 YSLEER. This CDR3 is built from 13 residues. This CDR3 is CASSQEGVEKLFF. DNA for the CDR3: TGCGCCAGCAGCCAAGAAGGGGTTGAAAAACTGTTTTTT.

The chain recombines TRBV27 with TRBJ2-7, with D perhaps matching TRBD1 (5 bases). Trimming removed 0 bases from V and 6 bases from J, with 15 bases in between. Germline V CDR1 and CDR2: MNHEY, SMNVEV (reference sequence). The CDR3 is 15 amino acids. The CDR3 DNA is TGTGCCAGCAGTTTATCCCGGGTCAGGGCTTCCGAGCAGTACTTC. Its translation: CASSLSRVRASEQYF.

The chain links TRBV6-6 to TRBJ2-7, with unresolved D. CDR1 is MNHNY and CDR2 is SVGAGI in the germline V gene (reference sequence). V shed 0 bases and J shed 3 bases, with 12 bases lying between them. The CDR3 runs to 15 residues. CDR3 sequence reads: CASSYSLVRSYEQYF. In DNA, the CDR3 is TGTGCCAGCAGTTACTCCCTCGTCAGGAGCTACGAGCAGTACTTC.

The gene calls are TRBV4-3 and TRBJ2-1; D tentatively reads TRBD1 or TRBD2 (5 bases each). Trimming took 1 base from V and 4 from J, leaving 14 bases between them. The CDR3 runs to 16 residues. The V gene's germline CDR1 is LGHNA and CDR2 YSLEER. CDR3 nucleotide sequence: TGCGCCAGCAGCCAAGGGGGACCAATTTATTACAATGAGCAGTTCTTC. Protein: CASSQGGPIYYNEQFF.